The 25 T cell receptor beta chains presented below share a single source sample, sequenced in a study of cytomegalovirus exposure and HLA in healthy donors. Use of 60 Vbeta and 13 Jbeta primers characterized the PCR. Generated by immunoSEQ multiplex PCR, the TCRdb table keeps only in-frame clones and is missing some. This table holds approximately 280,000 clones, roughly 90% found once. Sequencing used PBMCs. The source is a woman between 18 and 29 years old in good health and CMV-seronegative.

CDR3 loop: CSVEDPGLNTEAFF. CDR3 nucleotides: TGCAGCGTTGAAGATCCAGGGCTGAACACTGAAGCTTTCTTT. The V and J genes are TRBV29-1 and TRBJ1-1; a possible D gene is TRBD1 (5 bases). The germline V gene has CDR1 SQVTM and CDR2 ANQGSEA. Trimming took off 0 bases at V and 0 bases at J, with 8 bases between the two ends. This CDR3 comprises 14 residues.

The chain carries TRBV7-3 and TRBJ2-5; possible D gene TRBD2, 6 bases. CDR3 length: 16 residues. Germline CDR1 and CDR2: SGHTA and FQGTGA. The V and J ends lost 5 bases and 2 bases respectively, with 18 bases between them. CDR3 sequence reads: CASSPGAGFGQETQYF. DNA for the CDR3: TGTGCCAGCAGCCCTGGGGCGGGGTTCGGACAAGAGACCCAGTACTTC.

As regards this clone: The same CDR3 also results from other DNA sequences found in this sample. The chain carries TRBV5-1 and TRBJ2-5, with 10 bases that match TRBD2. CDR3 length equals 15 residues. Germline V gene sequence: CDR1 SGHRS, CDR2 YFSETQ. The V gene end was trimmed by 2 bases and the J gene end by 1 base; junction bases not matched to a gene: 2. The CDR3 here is CASSFSGGLQETQYF. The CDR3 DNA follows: TGCGCCAGCAGCTTTAGCGGGGGGCTCCAAGAGACCCAGTACTTC.

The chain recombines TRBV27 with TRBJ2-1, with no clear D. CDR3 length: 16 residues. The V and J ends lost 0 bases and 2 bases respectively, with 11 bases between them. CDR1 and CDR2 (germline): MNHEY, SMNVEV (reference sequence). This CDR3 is CASSLSPRPTYNEQFF. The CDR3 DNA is TGTGCCAGCAGTTTATCTCCCAGGCCAACCTACAATGAGCAGTTCTTC.

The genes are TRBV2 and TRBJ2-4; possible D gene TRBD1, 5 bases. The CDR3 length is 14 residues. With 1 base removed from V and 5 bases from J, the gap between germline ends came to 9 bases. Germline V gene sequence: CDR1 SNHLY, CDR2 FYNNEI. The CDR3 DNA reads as TGTGCCAGCAGTGAAGGCAGGGTACAAAACATTCAGTACTTC. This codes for CASSEGRVQNIQYF.

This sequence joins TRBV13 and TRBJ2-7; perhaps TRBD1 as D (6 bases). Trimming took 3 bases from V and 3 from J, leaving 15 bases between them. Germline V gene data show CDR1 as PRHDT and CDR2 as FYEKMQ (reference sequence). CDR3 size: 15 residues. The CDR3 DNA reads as TGTGCCAGCAGCTTCAGCGTGACAGGTGACTACGAGCAGTACTTC. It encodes CASSFSVTGDYEQYF.

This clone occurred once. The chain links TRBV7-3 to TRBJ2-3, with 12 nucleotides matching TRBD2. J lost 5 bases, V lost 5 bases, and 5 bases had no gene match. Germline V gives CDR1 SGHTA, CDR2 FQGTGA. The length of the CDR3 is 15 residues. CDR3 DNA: TGTGCCAGCAGCCCACAGGGACTAGCGGGAGATACGCAGTATTTT. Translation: CASSPQGLAGDTQYF.

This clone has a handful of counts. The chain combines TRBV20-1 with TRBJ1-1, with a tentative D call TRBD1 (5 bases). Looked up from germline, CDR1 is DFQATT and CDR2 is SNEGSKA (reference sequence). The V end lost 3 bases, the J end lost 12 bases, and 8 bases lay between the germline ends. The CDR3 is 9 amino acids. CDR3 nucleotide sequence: TGCAGTGCTAGTCAGGGCTCTTTCTTT. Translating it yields CSASQGSFF.

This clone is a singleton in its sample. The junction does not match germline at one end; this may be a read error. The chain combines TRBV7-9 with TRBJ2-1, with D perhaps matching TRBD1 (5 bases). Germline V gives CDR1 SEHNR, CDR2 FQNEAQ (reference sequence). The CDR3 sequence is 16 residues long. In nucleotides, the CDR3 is TGTTCCAGCCAGGCGGTTGGGGCCCGATCCTACAATGAGCAGTTCTTC. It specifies CSSQAVGARSYNEQFF. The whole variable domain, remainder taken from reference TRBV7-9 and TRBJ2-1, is DTGVSQNPRHKITKRGQNVTFRCDPISEHNRLYWYRQTLGQGPEFLTYFQNEAQLEKSRLLSDRFSAERPKGSFSTLEIQRTEQGDSAMYLCSSQAVGARSYNEQFFGPGTRLTVL.

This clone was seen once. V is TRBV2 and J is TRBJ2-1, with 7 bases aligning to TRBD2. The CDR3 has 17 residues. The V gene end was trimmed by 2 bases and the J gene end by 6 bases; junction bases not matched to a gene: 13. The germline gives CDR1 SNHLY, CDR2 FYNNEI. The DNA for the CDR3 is TGTGCCAGCAGTGAAATGGCTAGCGGCCTTGGAGGCAATGAGCAGTTCTTC. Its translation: CASSEMASGLGGNEQFF.

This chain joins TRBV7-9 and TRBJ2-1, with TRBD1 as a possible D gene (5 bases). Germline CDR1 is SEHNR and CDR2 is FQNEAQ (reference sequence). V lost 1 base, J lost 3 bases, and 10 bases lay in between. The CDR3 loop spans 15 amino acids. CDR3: CASSLDTGFYNEQFF. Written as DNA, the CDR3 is TGTGCCAGCAGCTTAGATACAGGATTCTACAATGAGCAGTTCTTC.

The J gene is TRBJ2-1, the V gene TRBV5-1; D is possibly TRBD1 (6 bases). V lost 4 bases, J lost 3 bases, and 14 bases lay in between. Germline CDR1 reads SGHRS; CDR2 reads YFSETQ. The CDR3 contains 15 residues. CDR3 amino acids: CASSPSGQFYNEQFF. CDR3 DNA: TGCGCCAGCAGCCCCTCAGGACAGTTCTACAATGAGCAGTTCTTC.

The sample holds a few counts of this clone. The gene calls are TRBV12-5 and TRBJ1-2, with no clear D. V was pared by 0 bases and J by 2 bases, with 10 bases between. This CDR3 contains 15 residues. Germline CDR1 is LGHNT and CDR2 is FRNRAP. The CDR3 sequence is CASGLVLEVNYGYTF. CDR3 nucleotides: TGTGCTAGTGGTTTGGTACTAGAGGTAAACTATGGCTACACCTTC.

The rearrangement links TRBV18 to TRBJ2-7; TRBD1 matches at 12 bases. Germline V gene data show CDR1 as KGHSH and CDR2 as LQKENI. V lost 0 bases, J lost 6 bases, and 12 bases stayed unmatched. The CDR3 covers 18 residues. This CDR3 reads CASSPPRGQGASPSEQYF. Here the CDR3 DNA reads TGTGCCAGCTCACCACCTAGGGGACAGGGGGCGTCTCCATCCGAGCAGTACTTC.

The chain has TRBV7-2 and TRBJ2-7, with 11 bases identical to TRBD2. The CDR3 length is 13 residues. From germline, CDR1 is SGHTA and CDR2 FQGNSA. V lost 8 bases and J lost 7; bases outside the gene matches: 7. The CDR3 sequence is CASRLAGQWEQYF. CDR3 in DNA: TGTGCCAGCCGACTAGCGGGGCAGTGGGAGCAGTACTTC.

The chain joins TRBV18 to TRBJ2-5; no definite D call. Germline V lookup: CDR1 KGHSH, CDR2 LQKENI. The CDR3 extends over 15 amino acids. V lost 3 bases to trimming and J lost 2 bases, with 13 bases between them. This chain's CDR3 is CASSPILYLQETQYF. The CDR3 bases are TGTGCCAGCTCACCGATTCTCTATCTACAAGAGACCCAGTACTTC.

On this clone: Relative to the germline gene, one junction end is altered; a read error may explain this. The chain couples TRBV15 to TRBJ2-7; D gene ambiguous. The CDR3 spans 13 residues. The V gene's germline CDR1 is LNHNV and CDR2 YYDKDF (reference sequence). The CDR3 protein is CATSRDPSFEQYF. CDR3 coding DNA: TGTGCCACCAGCAGAGATCCCTCCTTCGAGCAGTACTTC.

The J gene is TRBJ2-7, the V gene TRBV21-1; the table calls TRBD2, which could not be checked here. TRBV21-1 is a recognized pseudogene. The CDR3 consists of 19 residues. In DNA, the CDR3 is TGTGCCAGCAGCGAAACCGTTCGGGATTCGGTAAGGAGCTCCTACGAGCAGTACTTC. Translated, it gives CASSETVRDSVRSSYEQYF.

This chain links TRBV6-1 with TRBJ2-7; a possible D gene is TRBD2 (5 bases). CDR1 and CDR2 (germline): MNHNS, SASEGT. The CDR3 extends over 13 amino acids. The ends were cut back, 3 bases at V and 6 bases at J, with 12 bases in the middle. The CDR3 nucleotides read TGTGCCAGCAGTGACGGGGTCCCCCCCGAGCAGTACTTC. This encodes CASSDGVPPEQYF.

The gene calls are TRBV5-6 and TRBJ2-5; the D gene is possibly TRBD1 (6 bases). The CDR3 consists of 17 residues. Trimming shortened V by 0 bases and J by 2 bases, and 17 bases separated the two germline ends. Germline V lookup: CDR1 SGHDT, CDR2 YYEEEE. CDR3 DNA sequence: TGTGCCAGCAGCTTGGTTTTGGAGGACAGTGGTCAAGAGACCCAGTACTTC. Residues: CASSLVLEDSGQETQYF.

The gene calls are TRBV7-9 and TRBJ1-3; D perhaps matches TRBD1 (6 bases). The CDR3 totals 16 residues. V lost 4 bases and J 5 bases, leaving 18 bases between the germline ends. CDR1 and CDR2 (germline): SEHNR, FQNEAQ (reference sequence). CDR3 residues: CASSSARTGLRNTIYF. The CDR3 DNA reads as TGTGCCAGCAGCTCCGCCCGCACAGGGCTGAGAAACACCATATATTTT.

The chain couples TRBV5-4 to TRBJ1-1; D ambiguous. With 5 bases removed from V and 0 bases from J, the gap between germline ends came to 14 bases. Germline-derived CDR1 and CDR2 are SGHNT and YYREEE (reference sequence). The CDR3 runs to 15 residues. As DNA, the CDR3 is TGTGCCAGCAGTGGCAGCGTCAACATGAACACTGAAGCTTTCTTT. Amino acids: CASSGSVNMNTEAFF.

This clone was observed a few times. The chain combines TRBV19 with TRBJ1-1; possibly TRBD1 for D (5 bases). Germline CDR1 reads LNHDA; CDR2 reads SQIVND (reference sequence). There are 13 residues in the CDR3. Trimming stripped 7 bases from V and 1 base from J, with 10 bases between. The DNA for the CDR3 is TGTGCCAGTAATCCAGGGAAGAACACTGAAGCTTTCTTT. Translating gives CASNPGKNTEAFF.

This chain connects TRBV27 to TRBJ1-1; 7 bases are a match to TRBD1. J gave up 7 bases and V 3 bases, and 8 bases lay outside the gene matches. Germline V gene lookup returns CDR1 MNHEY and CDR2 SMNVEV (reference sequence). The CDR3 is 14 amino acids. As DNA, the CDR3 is TGTGCCAGCAGTTTCCTTCCACAGGGGTATGAAGCTTTCTTT. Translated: CASSFLPQGYEAFF.

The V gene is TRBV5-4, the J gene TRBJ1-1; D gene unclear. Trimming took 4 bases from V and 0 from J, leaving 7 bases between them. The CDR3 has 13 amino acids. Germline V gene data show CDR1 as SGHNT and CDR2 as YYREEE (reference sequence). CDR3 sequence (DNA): TGTGCCAGCAGCCCTCAGGTGAACACTGAAGCTTTCTTT. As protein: CASSPQVNTEAFF.